This entry lists 23 T cell receptor beta chains sequenced from one sample in a study of blood T cells in healthy people across ages. A second about 7 to 12 cycle PCR used barcoded and J-beta primers. Via MiXCR, TCRdb re-called the 5' RACE reads, giving one row per CDR3 protein. The sample carries 450,000 to 650,000 distinct CDR3 sequences, nearly 25% recorded once. The same sample was also studied in work on T cells of mothers and their children.

The specimen was blood. Receptor source: a boy younger than 18 in good health.

This clonotype showed up just a few times. The V call is TRBV12-3 or TRBV12-4, the J call TRBJ2-3; 7 bases are a match to TRBD2. Unmatched junction bases numbered 13, after V lost 6 bases and J lost 4 bases. This CDR3 region has 16 residues. CDR3 nucleotides: TGTGCCAGCAGCCCGGCGGCGCGGGGGTTCGCAGATACGCAGTATTTT. Its protein is CASSPAARGFADTQYF.

The chain joins TRBV28 to TRBJ1-2; possibly TRBD1 for D (5 bases). CDR3 length: 13 residues. Per the germline V gene, CDR1 is MDHEN and CDR2 is SYDVKM. V was clipped by 4 bases and J by 8 bases, with 14 bases between them. The CDR3 spells CASSSSQGYGYTF. CDR3 sequence (DNA): TGTGCCAGCAGTTCTTCTCAGGGATACGGCTACACCTTC.

The chain carries TRBV12-3 or TRBV12-4 and TRBJ1-5; TRBD1 agrees at 7 bases. V lost 6 bases, J lost 6 bases, and 11 bases stayed unmatched. CDR3 length: 15 residues. This chain's CDR3 is CASSEDRVGSQPQHF. The CDR3 bases are TGTGCCAGCAGCGAAGACAGGGTTGGAAGTCAGCCCCAGCATTTT.

The chain couples TRBV7-6 to TRBJ2-7; the D gene is possibly TRBD1 (6 bases). Trimming took 1 base from V and 0 from J, leaving 19 bases between them. Per the germline V gene, CDR1 is SGHVS and CDR2 is FNYEAQ. The CDR3 is 18 residues long. DNA of the CDR3: TGTGCCAGCAGCTTAGACAGGGAACGGGACATTGGCTCCTACGAGCAGTACTTC. Translation gives CASSLDRERDIGSYEQYF.

The chain recombines TRBV7-9 with TRBJ1-1; no reliable D call. The V gene lost 6 bases and the J gene lost 0 bases, with 5 bases spanning the gap. The CDR3 extends over 12 amino acids. Germline CDR1 and CDR2: SEHNR and FQNEAQ (reference sequence). The CDR3 here is CASSFMNTEAFF. The CDR3 region has the DNA TGTGCCAGCAGTTTTATGAACACTGAAGCTTTCTTT.

CDR3 DNA: TGTGCCACCCGACAGGTTAAGAATTCACCCCTCCACTTT. Protein sequence: CATRQVKNSPLHF. The chain recombines TRBV6-5 with TRBJ1-6; a possible D gene is TRBD1 (6 bases). Trimming took off 10 bases at V and 7 bases at J, with 14 bases between the two ends. Germline CDR1 reads MNHEY; CDR2 reads SVGAGI. The CDR3 length is 13 residues.

This clonotype was seen more than once but under ten times. The chain employs TRBV29-1 and TRBJ2-3; 10 nucleotides agree with TRBD2. The CDR3 totals 17 residues. Germline V gene sequence: CDR1 SQVTM, CDR2 ANQGSEA. J lost 0 bases, V lost 3 bases, and 9 bases had no gene match. The CDR3 here is CSVEGLANPTSTDTQYF. CDR3 DNA: TGCAGCGTTGAGGGACTAGCGAACCCTACTAGCACAGATACGCAGTATTTT.

The chain joins TRBV5-5 to TRBJ2-7; no clear D. Trimming removed 1 base at V and 2 bases at J, with 10 bases between. CDR1 is SGHKS, CDR2 YYEKEE, per germline (reference sequence). The length of the CDR3 is 14 residues. DNA for the CDR3: TGTGCCAGCAGCTTGCAACAGCTTACCTACGAGCAGTACTTC. Amino acid sequence: CASSLQQLTYEQYF.

CDR3 sequence: CASSRRGGETQYF. CDR3 sequence (DNA): TGTGCCAGCAGCCGACGAGGTGGAGAGACCCAGTACTTC. The chain joins TRBV12-3 or TRBV12-4 to TRBJ2-5; D gene ambiguous. The CDR3 runs to 13 residues. Trimming removed 6 bases at V and 4 bases at J, with 12 bases between.

The chain carries TRBV10-3 and TRBJ1-5; D gene uncertain. Germline CDR1 and CDR2: ENHRY and SYGVKD. CDR3 length: 14 residues. With 0 bases removed from V and 3 bases from J, the gap between germline ends came to 6 bases. This CDR3 reads CAISESSLNQPQHF. The DNA of the CDR3 is TGTGCCATCAGTGAGTCCAGCCTCAATCAGCCCCAGCATTTT.

This clonotype was detected a few times. V usage is TRBV2 and J usage is TRBJ1-1; no definite D call. Trimming removed 6 bases from V and 1 base from J, with 6 bases in between. The CDR3 covers 12 residues. Germline CDR1 reads SNHLY; CDR2 reads FYNNEI. This chain's CDR3 is CASRWGNTEAFF. As DNA, the CDR3 is TGTGCCAGCAGGTGGGGGAACACTGAAGCTTTCTTT.

This chain links TRBV27 with TRBJ2-2; D call uncertain. The CDR3 has 16 amino acids. Germline CDR1 is MNHEY and CDR2 is SMNVEV (reference sequence). V lost 1 base and J 0 bases, leaving 9 bases between the germline ends. CDR3 sequence: CASSLLSPTNTGELFF. In nucleotides, the CDR3 is TGTGCCAGCAGTTTATTAAGCCCGACGAACACCGGGGAGCTGTTTTTT.

The chain uses TRBV20-1 and TRBJ2-1, with D uncertain. V was shortened by 3 bases and J by 0 bases, with 15 bases between the two germline ends. The CDR3 sequence is 16 residues long. The germline gives CDR1 DFQATT, CDR2 SNEGSKA (reference sequence). This CDR3 is CSASPPGGSSYNEQFF. The CDR3 DNA follows: TGCAGTGCTAGTCCCCCAGGCGGTAGCTCCTACAATGAGCAGTTCTTC.

The J gene is TRBJ2-7, the V gene TRBV28, with no clear D. The germline V and J ends were trimmed by 2 bases and 10 bases, with 12 bases remaining between them. Germline CDR1 and CDR2: MDHEN and SYDVKM. The CDR3 spans 12 residues. CDR3 DNA sequence: TGTGCCAGCAGTTTAGGGCAGGTAGGACAGTACTTC. Its translation is CASSLGQVGQYF.

This clonotype has a count of ten or more. This sequence joins TRBV7-3 and TRBJ2-5, with D tentatively TRBD2 (6 bases). Germline assignment: CDR1 SGHTA and CDR2 FQGTGA. V was clipped by 7 bases and J by 0 bases, with 15 bases between them. The CDR3 runs to 15 residues. The CDR3 DNA reads as TGTGCCAGCACCGTCGCGGGAACGTACCAAGAGACCCAGTACTTC. It yields the protein CASTVAGTYQETQYF.

The chain is built from TRBV20-1 and TRBJ2-4; 10 bases line up with TRBD1. The CDR3 sequence is 17 residues long. After removal of 1 base from V and 0 bases from J, the junction contained 6 bases not matched to a gene. Germline lookup yields CDR1 DFQATT and CDR2 SNEGSKA (reference sequence). CDR3 sequence reads: CSARGRTGGLAKNIQYF. The CDR3 nucleotides read TGCAGTGCTAGAGGCCGGACAGGGGGGTTAGCCAAAAACATTCAGTACTTC.

The chain employs TRBV12-3 or TRBV12-4 and TRBJ2-6; perhaps TRBD2 as D (6 bases). The CDR3 covers 18 residues. V lost 6 bases and J 0 bases, leaving 18 bases between the germline ends. Written as DNA, the CDR3 is TGTGCCAGCAGACAGACGCTCGTGGACTACTCTGGGGCCAACGTCCTGACTTTC. This encodes CASRQTLVDYSGANVLTF.

This CDR3 is CASSSNPPGQGSEQYF. As DNA, the CDR3 is TGTGCCAGCAGTTCGAACCCCCCGGGACAGGGGTCCGAGCAGTACTTC. The chain carries TRBV27 and TRBJ2-5; 10 positions agree with TRBD1. The J call is doubtful: the DNA matches TRBJ2-7 better. CDR1 MNHEY and CDR2 SMNVEV come from the germline V gene (reference sequence). The CDR3 consists of 16 residues.

The chain links TRBV7-2 to TRBJ1-2, with 9 bases lining up with TRBD1. With V trimmed by 2 bases and J by 8 bases, 9 bases remained unmatched. Germline loops: CDR1 SGHTA, CDR2 FQGNSA. The CDR3 extends over 15 amino acids. The CDR3 region is CASSLTRDRAGGYTF. CDR3 nucleotide sequence: TGTGCCAGCAGCTTAACCAGGGACAGGGCTGGGGGCTACACCTTC.

The chain couples TRBV5-1 to TRBJ2-1; D is ambiguous. This CDR3 comprises 17 residues. Germline CDR1 is SGHRS and CDR2 is YFSETQ. V lost 4 bases, J lost 3 bases, and 20 bases lay in between. CDR3 sequence reads: CASSPTGVRSFYNEQFF. The CDR3 DNA reads as TGCGCCAGCAGCCCTACCGGTGTGAGGTCTTTCTACAATGAGCAGTTCTTC.

This clonotype turned up a few times. V usage is TRBV12-3 or TRBV12-4 and J usage is TRBJ2-1; either TRBD1 or TRBD2 may fit D (6 bases each). The CDR3 spans 18 residues. V was trimmed by 6 bases and J by 0 bases, leaving 21 bases between them. DNA of the CDR3: TGTGCCAGCAGCTCCCGGGACTTGGGACATGGCTCCTACAATGAGCAGTTCTTC. Amino acid sequence: CASSSRDLGHGSYNEQFF.

V and J are TRBV28 and TRBJ1-1; maybe TRBD1 (5 bases). V was pared by 6 bases and J by 1 base, with 12 bases between. The germline V gene encodes CDR1 MDHEN and CDR2 SYDVKM. The CDR3 length is 14 residues. This CDR3 is CASSRTGWNTEAFF. In nucleotides, the CDR3 is TGTGCCAGCAGCCGAACAGGCTGGAACACTGAAGCTTTCTTT.

This clonotype occurred a few times. The chain carries TRBV20-1 and TRBJ2-4; no clear D. The germline V gene has CDR1 DFQATT and CDR2 SNEGSKA (reference sequence). Trimming took off 5 bases at V and 0 bases at J, with 8 bases between the two ends. The CDR3 extends over 13 amino acids. CDR3 DNA: TGCAGTGCTGGTTCGGGAGCCAAAAACATTCAGTACTTC. Translated, it gives CSAGSGAKNIQYF.